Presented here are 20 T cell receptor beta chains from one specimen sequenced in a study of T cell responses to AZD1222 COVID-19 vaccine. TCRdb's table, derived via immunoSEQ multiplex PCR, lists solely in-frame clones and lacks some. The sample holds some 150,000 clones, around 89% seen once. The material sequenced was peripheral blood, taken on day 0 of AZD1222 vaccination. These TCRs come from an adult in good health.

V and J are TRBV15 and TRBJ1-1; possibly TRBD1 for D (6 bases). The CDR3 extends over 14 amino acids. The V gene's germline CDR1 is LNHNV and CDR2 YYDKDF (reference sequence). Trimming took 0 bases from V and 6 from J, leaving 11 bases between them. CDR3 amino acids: CATSRDLGGPEAFF. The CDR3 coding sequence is TGTGCCACCAGCAGAGATCTGGGGGGGCCTGAAGCTTTCTTT. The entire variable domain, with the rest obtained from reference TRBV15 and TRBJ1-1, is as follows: DAMVIQNPRYQVTQFGKPVTLSCSQTLNHNVMYWYQQKSSQAPKLLFHYYDKDFNNEADTPDNFQSRRPNTSFCFLDIRSPGLGDTAMYLCATSRDLGGPEAFFGQGTRLTVV.

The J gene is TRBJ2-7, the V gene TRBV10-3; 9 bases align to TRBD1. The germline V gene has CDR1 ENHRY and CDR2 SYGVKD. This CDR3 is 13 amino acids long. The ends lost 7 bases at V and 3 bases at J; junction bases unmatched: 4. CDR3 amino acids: CAITKGQGYEQYF. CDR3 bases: TGTGCCATCACCAAGGGACAGGGCTACGAGCAGTACTTC.

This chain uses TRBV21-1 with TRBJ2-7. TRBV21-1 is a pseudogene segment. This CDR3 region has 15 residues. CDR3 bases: TGTGCCAGCAGCCAAGGGACCGTACGTTCCTACGAGCAGTACTTC. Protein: CASSQGTVRSYEQYF.

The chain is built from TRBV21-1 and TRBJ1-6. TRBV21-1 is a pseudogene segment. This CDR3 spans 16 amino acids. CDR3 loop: CASNLPGPTSNSPLHF. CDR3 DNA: TGTGCCAGCAACCTCCCTGGTCCCACTTCAAATTCACCCCTCCACTTT.

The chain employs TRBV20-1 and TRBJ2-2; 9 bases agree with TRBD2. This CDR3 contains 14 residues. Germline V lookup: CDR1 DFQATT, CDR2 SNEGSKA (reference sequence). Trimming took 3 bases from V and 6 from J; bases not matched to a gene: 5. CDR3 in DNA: TGCAGTGCTAGTAGCGGGAGAGGGTCCGGGGAGCTGTTTTTT. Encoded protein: CSASSGRGSGELFF.

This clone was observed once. CDR3 amino acids: CATSDRQGPGETQYF. Written as DNA, the CDR3 is TGTGCCACCAGTGACCGACAGGGCCCCGGGGAGACCCAGTACTTC. The rearrangement links TRBV24-1 to TRBJ2-5, with TRBD1 matching over 7 bases. Per germline, CDR1 KGHDR and CDR2 SFDVKD. The CDR3 extends over 15 amino acids. V dropped 4 bases and J dropped 5; count of bases not matched to a gene: 9.

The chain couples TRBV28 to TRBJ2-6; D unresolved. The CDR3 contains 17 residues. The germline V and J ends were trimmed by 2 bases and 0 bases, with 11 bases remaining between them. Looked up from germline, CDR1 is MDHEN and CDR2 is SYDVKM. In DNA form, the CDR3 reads TGTGCCAGCAGTTTACTGGCAGTCTTCTCTGGGGCCAACGTCCTGACTTTC. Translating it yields CASSLLAVFSGANVLTF.

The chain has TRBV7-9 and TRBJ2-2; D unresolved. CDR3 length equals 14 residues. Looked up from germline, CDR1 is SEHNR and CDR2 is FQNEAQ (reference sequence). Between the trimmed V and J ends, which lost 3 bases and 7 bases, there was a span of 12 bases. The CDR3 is CASSFGQVLGELFF. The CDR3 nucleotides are TGTGCCAGCAGCTTTGGGCAGGTTCTCGGGGAGCTGTTTTTT.

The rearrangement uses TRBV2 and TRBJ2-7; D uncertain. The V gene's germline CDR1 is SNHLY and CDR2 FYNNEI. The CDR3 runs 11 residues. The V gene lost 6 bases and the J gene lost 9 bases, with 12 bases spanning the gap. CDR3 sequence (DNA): TGTGCCAGCAGCAATATATCAGGGCAGTACTTC. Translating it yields CASSNISGQYF. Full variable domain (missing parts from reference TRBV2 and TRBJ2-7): EPEVTQTPSHQVTQMGQEVILRCVPISNHLYFYWYRQILGQKVEFLVSFYNNEISEKSEIFDDQFSVERPDGSNFTLKIRSTKLEDSAMYFCASSNISGQYFGPGTRLTVT.

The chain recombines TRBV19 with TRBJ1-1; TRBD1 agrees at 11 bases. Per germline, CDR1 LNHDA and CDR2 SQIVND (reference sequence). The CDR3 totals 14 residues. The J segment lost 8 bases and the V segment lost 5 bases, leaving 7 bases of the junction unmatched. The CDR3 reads CASSARDRGAEAFF. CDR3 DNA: TGTGCCAGTAGTGCGCGGGACAGGGGGGCCGAAGCTTTCTTT.

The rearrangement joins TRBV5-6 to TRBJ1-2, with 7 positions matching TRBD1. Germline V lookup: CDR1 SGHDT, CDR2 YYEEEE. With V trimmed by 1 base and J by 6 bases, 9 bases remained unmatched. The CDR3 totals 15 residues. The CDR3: CASSLLAGGTNGYTF. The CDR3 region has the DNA TGTGCCAGCAGCTTGTTGGCAGGGGGTACGAATGGCTACACCTTC.

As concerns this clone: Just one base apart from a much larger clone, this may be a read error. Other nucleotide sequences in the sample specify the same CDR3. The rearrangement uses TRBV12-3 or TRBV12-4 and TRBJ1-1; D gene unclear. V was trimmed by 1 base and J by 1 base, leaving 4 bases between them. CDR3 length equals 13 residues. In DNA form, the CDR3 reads TGTGCCAGCAGTTTAGGGGGGAACACTGAAGCTTTCTTT. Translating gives CASSLGGNTEAFF.

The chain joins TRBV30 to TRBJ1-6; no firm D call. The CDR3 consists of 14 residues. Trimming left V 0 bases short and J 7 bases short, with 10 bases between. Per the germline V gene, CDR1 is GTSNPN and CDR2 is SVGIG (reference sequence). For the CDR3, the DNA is TGTGCCTGGAGTGTACGAGGAGGGAATTCACCCCTCCACTTT. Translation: CAWSVRGGNSPLHF.

The CDR3 nucleotides are TGTGCCAGCAGCCATTCATCGGCGGGAGGACCAGATACGCAGTATTTT. Amino acids: CASSHSSAGGPDTQYF. The chain has TRBV7-6 and TRBJ2-3, with 8 bases matching TRBD2. Germline CDR1 is SGHVS and CDR2 is FNYEAQ. This CDR3 comprises 16 residues. After removal of 5 bases from V and 4 bases from J, the junction contained 11 bases not matched to a gene.

The CDR3 nucleotides are TGTGCCAGAGCCCAGGGGGAGGGCAATCAGCCCCAGCATTTT. This translates into CARAQGEGNQPQHF. The rearrangement uses TRBV6-5 and TRBJ1-5, with 7 positions matching TRBD1. The V segment lost 9 bases and the J segment 2 bases; nucleotides outside the gene matches: 7. This CDR3 comprises 14 residues. Germline V CDR1 and CDR2: MNHEY, SVGAGI.

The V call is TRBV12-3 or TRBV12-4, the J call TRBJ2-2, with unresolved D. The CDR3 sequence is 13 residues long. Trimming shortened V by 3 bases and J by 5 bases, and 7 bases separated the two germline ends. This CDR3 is CASSFSPTGELFF. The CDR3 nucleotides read TGTGCCAGCAGTTTTAGCCCTACCGGGGAGCTGTTTTTT.

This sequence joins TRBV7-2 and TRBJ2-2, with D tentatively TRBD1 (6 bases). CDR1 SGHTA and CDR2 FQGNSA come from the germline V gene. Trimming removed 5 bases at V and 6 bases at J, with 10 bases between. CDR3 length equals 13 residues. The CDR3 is CASSRTGPGELFF. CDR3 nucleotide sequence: TGTGCCAGCAGCAGAACAGGGCCCGGGGAGCTGTTTTTT.

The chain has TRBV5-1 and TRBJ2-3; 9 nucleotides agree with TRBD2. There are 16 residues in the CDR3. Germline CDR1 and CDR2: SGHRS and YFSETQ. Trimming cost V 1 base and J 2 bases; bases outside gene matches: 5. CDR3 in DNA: TGCGCCAGCAGCTTGAGGCTAGCGGGGATCACAGATACGCAGTATTTT. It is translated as CASSLRLAGITDTQYF. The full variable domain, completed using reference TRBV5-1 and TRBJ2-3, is KAGVTQTPRYLIKTRGQQVTLSCSPISGHRSVSWYQQTPGQGLQFLFEYFSETQRNKGNFPGRFSGRQFSNSRSEMNVSTLELGDSALYLCASSLRLAGITDTQYFGPGTRLTVL.

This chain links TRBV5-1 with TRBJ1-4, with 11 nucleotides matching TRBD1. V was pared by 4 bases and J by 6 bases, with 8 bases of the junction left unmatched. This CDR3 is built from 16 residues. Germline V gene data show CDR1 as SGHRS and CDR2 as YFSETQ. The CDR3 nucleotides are TGCGCCAGCAGCCCCCTAGTGGGACAGGGGGATGAAAAACTGTTTTTT. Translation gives CASSPLVGQGDEKLFF. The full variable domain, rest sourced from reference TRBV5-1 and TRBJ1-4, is KAGVTQTPRYLIKTRGQQVTLSCSPISGHRSVSWYQQTPGQGLQFLFEYFSETQRNKGNFPGRFSGRQFSNSRSEMNVSTLELGDSALYLCASSPLVGQGDEKLFFGSGTQLSVL.

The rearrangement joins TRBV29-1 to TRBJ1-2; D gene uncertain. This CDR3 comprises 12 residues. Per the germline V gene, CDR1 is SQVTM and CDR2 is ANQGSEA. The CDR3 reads CSCDDFNYGYTF. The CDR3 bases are TGCAGTTGCGACGACTTTAACTATGGCTACACCTTC.